These 13 T cell receptor beta chains were all obtained from the same sample, sequenced in a study of blood T cell repertoires in COVID-19. Measured with immunoSEQ multiplex PCR; TCRdb has only the in-frame clones, and not every one. The sample holds fewer than 400,000 clones, roughly 86% seen once. The sample comprised peripheral blood. These TCRs come from a woman aged 25 to 45 with COVID-19, enrolled during active disease.

This clone was seen only once. This sequence joins TRBV28 and TRBJ2-7; 7 nucleotides agree with TRBD1. The CDR3 runs 15 residues. From germline, CDR1 is MDHEN and CDR2 SYDVKM. V lost 2 bases, J lost 2 bases, and 6 bases stayed unmatched. The CDR3 loop is CASSLIGTEPYEQYV. The CDR3 nucleotides are TGTGCCAGCAGTTTAATTGGGACAGAACCCTACGAGCAGTACGTC.

The J gene is TRBJ1-6, the V gene TRBV19; D is unclear. With 4 bases removed from V and 9 bases from J, the gap between germline ends came to 13 bases. In germline, CDR1 is LNHDA, CDR2 SQIVND (reference sequence). The CDR3 runs to 14 residues. The CDR3: CASSTAASGSPLHF. The CDR3 DNA sequence: TGTGCCAGTAGTACGGCGGCTAGTGGTTCACCCCTCCACTTT.

The chain uses TRBV2 and TRBJ2-5, with D possibly matching TRBD1 (6 bases). This CDR3 comprises 13 residues. CDR1 SNHLY and CDR2 FYNNEI come from the germline V gene. V was pared by 6 bases and J by 5 bases, with 13 bases between. CDR3 sequence (DNA): TGTGCCAGCAGCCCCCAGGGGTTGGAGACCCAGTACTTC. Its protein product is CASSPQGLETQYF.

This chain uses TRBV19 with TRBJ2-4; D is unclear. This CDR3 spans 13 amino acids. The germline V gene has CDR1 LNHDA and CDR2 SQIVND (reference sequence). V lost 5 bases, J lost 8 bases, and 13 bases lay in between. CDR3 amino acids: CASSPPSLDIQYF. As DNA, the CDR3 is TGTGCCAGTAGTCCTCCTAGTTTGGACATTCAGTACTTC. Using reference TRBV19 and TRBJ2-4 for the parts outside the CDR3, the full variable domain is DGGITQSPKYLFRKEGQNVTLSCEQNLNHDAMYWYRQDPGQGLRLIYYSQIVNDFQKGDIAEGYSVSREKKESFPLTVTSAQKNPTAFYLCASSPPSLDIQYFGAGTRLSVL.

This rearrangement joins TRBV7-8 to TRBJ2-5; D might be TRBD2 (6 bases). Germline CDR1 and CDR2: SGHVS and FQNEAQ. The V end was cut by 5 bases, the J end by 0 bases, with 25 bases between. The CDR3 spans 19 residues. This chain's CDR3 is CASSISGTSRVGYQETQYF. The CDR3 nucleotides are TGTGCCAGCAGCATTTCAGGGACTTCACGAGTTGGATACCAAGAGACCCAGTACTTC.

CDR3 DNA: TGTGCCAGTAGGCTACAGGGGATGGAGACCCAGTACTTC. The encoded protein is CASRLQGMETQYF. The chain carries TRBV19 and TRBJ2-5; 7 bases match TRBD1. The CDR3 is 13 residues long. The ends lost 6 bases at V and 5 bases at J; junction bases unmatched: 6. In germline, CDR1 is LNHDA, CDR2 SQIVND (reference sequence).

The chain joins TRBV5-1 to TRBJ1-5; possibly TRBD1 for D (6 bases). V was pared by 0 bases and J by 4 bases, with 14 bases between. The CDR3 contains 16 residues. Germline CDR1 is SGHRS and CDR2 is YFSETQ. CDR3 nucleotide sequence: TGCGCCAGCAGCTTGGGCACAGGGAAGGGAAATCAGCCCCAGCATTTT. Translated: CASSLGTGKGNQPQHF. The full variable domain, rest sourced from reference TRBV5-1 and TRBJ1-5, is KAGVTQTPRYLIKTRGQQVTLSCSPISGHRSVSWYQQTPGQGLQFLFEYFSETQRNKGNFPGRFSGRQFSNSRSEMNVSTLELGDSALYLCASSLGTGKGNQPQHFGDGTRLSIL.

This clone was detected only once. The rearrangement links TRBV27 to TRBJ1-4; D is possibly TRBD1 (5 bases). CDR3 length: 17 residues. Trimming pared 4 bases from V and 7 bases from J, leaving 22 bases between. Germline CDR1 reads MNHEY; CDR2 reads SMNVEV (reference sequence). The DNA of the CDR3 is TGTGCCAGCAGTTCCCTCCTCGGTAGGGGAGGAGGTGAAAAACTGTTTTTT. Protein sequence: CASSSLLGRGGGEKLFF.

The sample holds a few counts of this clone. The chain carries TRBV10-3 and TRBJ2-3; TRBD2 matches 7 bases. This CDR3 region has 15 residues. Germline trimming cut 6 bases from V and 6 bases from J; bases unmatched to any gene: 12. Germline V gene sequence: CDR1 ENHRY, CDR2 SYGVKD. The CDR3 spells CAIRMGGTKADTQYF. CDR3 DNA sequence: TGTGCCATCAGGATGGGGGGGACTAAAGCTGATACGCAGTATTTT.

V and J are TRBV5-1 and TRBJ2-3, with a weak D call TRBD2 (6 bases). CDR1 SGHRS and CDR2 YFSETQ come from the germline V gene. V dropped 4 bases and J dropped 4 bases, with 13 bases sitting between them. The CDR3 is 14 residues long. This CDR3 reads CASSVVLAPDTQYF. The CDR3 DNA reads as TGCGCCAGCAGCGTCGTACTAGCTCCAGATACGCAGTATTTT.

The gene calls are TRBV7-2 and TRBJ1-3, with D possibly being TRBD1 (6 bases). The CDR3 has 15 residues. The V end was cut by 4 bases, the J end by 7 bases, with 17 bases between. Germline V gene sequence: CDR1 SGHTA, CDR2 FQGNSA. The CDR3 DNA is TGTGCCAGCAGCTCCCCCCTTGGGGGGGCGAACACCATATATTTT. Translating it yields CASSSPLGGANTIYF.

This chain joins TRBV5-1 and TRBJ1-3; no firm D call. The CDR3 is 15 amino acids. Germline V gives CDR1 SGHRS, CDR2 YFSETQ. V gave up 0 bases and J gave up 0 bases, with 7 bases separating them. In nucleotides, the CDR3 is TGCGCCAGCAGCTTGGGAGCTAACTCTGGAAACACCATATATTTT. It specifies CASSLGANSGNTIYF.

The CDR3 DNA sequence: TGTGCCAGCAGTCCCCGGGTGGGCACTGAAGCTTTCTTT. Its protein is CASSPRVGTEAFF. This chain connects TRBV6-5 to TRBJ1-1; D is undetermined. V shed 5 bases and J shed 4 bases, with 11 bases lying between them. CDR3 length equals 13 residues. From germline, CDR1 is MNHEY and CDR2 SVGAGI.